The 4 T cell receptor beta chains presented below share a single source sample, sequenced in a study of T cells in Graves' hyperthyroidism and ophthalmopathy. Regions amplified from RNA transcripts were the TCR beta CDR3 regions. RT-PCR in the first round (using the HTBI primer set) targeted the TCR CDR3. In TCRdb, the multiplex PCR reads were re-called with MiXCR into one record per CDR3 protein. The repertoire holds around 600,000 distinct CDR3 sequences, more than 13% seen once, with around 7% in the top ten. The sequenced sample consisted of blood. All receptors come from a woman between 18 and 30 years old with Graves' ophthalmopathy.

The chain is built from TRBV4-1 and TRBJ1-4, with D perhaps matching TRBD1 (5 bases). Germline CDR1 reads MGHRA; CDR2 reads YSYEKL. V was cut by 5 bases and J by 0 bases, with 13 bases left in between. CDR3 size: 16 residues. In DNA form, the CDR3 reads TGCGCCAGCAGCGCTGTAACAGGCACAACTAATGAAAAACTGTTTTTT. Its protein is CASSAVTGTTNEKLFF.

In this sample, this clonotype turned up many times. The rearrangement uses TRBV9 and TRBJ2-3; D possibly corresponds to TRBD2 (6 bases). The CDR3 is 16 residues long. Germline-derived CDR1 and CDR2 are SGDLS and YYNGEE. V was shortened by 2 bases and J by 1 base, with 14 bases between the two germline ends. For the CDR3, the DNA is TGTGCCAGCAGCGTCGAGGAGGGTGGCCGCACAGATACGCAGTATTTT. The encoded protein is CASSVEEGGRTDTQYF. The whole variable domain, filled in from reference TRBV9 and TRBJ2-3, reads DSGVTQTPKHLITATGQRVTLRCSPRSGDLSVYWYQQSLDQGLQFLIQYYNGEERAKGNILERFSAQQFPDLHSELNLSSLELGDSALYFCASSVEEGGRTDTQYFGPGTRLTVL.

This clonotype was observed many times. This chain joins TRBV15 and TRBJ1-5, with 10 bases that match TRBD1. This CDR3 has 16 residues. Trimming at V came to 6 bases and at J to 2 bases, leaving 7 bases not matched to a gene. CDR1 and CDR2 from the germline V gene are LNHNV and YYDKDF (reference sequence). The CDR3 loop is CATRTGGARGNQPQHF. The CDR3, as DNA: TGTGCCACCAGGACAGGGGGCGCCCGGGGCAATCAGCCCCAGCATTTT.

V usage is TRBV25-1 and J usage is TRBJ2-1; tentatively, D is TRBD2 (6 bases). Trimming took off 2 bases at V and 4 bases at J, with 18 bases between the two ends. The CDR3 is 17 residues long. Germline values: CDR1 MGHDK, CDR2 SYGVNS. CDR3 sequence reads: CASSESRQRESYNEQFF. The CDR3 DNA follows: TGTGCCAGCAGTGAAAGTCGACAACGGGAGAGTTACAATGAGCAGTTCTTC.